Below, 10 T cell receptor beta chains from the same sample are listed, as sequenced in a study of blood T cell repertoires in COVID-19. Assay used: immunoSEQ multiplex PCR; TCRdb lists only in-frame clones, some missing. The table has 150,000 or so clones, 88% seen once. Specimen: peripheral blood. The receptors were sampled from a human donor in a cohort sampled during active COVID-19.

This clone was counted ten times or more. This sequence joins TRBV10-2 and TRBJ1-5; possibly TRBD1 for D (6 bases). The V end was cut by 0 bases, the J end by 7 bases, with 16 bases between. CDR1 WSHSY and CDR2 SAAADI come from the germline V gene. The CDR3 length is 16 residues. CDR3 residues: CASSESERGLGQPQHF. As DNA, the CDR3 is TGCGCCAGCAGTGAGTCTGAAAGGGGGTTGGGACAGCCCCAGCATTTT.

This clone was detected only a few times. This chain links TRBV9 with TRBJ1-1; D ambiguous. The length of the CDR3 is 15 residues. V gave up 0 bases and J gave up 1 base, with 10 bases separating them. The V gene's germline CDR1 is SGDLS and CDR2 YYNGEE. CDR3 sequence: CASSVEVGGNTEAFF. CDR3 coding DNA: TGTGCCAGCAGCGTAGAAGTAGGAGGGAACACTGAAGCTTTCTTT. The variable domain in full, completed from reference TRBV9 and TRBJ1-1, reads DSGVTQTPKHLITATGQRVTLRCSPRSGDLSVYWYQQSLDQGLQFLIQYYNGEERAKGNILERFSAQQFPDLHSELNLSSLELGDSALYFCASSVEVGGNTEAFFGQGTRLTVV.

This CDR3 reads CASSFDPTGDENTIYF. CDR3 nucleotides: TGTGCCAGCAGTTTCGACCCGACAGGGGATGAAAACACCATATATTTT. This chain connects TRBV6-2 or TRBV6-3 to TRBJ1-3, with 8 bases identical to TRBD1. With 4 bases clipped from V and 6 bases from J, the junction kept 11 bases outside the gene matches. This CDR3 has 16 residues. CDR1 and CDR2 from the germline V gene are MNHEY and SVGEGT.

This chain connects TRBV7-2 to TRBJ2-1; 15 bases line up with TRBD2. This CDR3 comprises 19 residues. V trimming: 6 bases; J trimming: 8 bases; junction bases outside the gene matches: 17. Per germline, CDR1 SGHTA and CDR2 FQGNSA. The CDR3 loop is CASSQPGLAGGSLKDEQFF. The CDR3 DNA sequence: TGTGCCAGCAGTCAACCGGGACTAGCGGGAGGAAGCCTTAAGGATGAGCAGTTCTTC.

The CDR3 DNA sequence: TGTGCCAGCAGCTTAAACCCGGGACAGGGTCCACCCCTCCACTTT. Translating it yields CASSLNPGQGPPLHF. The rearrangement uses TRBV11-2 and TRBJ1-6, with 9 nucleotides matching TRBD1. V lost 2 bases to trimming and J lost 11 bases; unmatched junction nucleotides: 7. CDR3 length: 15 amino acids. Germline V gene sequence: CDR1 SGHAT, CDR2 FQNNGV. The whole variable domain, filled in from reference TRBV11-2 and TRBJ1-6, reads EAGVAQSPRYKIIEKRQSVAFWCNPISGHATLYWYQQILGQGPKLLIQFQNNGVVDDSQLPKDRFSAERLKGVDSTLKIQPAKLEDSAVYLCASSLNPGQGPPLHFGNGTRLTVT.

The rearrangement uses TRBV10-1 and TRBJ1-6; D might be TRBD1 (5 bases). The CDR3 runs to 13 residues. The V and J ends lost 4 bases and 10 bases respectively, with 11 bases between them. CDR1 is WNHNN, CDR2 SYGVQD, per germline (reference sequence). Here the CDR3 reads CASSAGIVSPLHF. In DNA, the CDR3 is TGCGCCAGCAGTGCAGGGATAGTATCACCCCTCCACTTT.

This clone was detected only once. The V and J genes are TRBV5-1 and TRBJ1-1, with a possible D match to TRBD1 (6 bases). In germline, CDR1 is SGHRS, CDR2 YFSETQ. V lost 0 bases to trimming and J lost 1 base, with 7 bases between them. The CDR3 has 14 amino acids. Here the CDR3 reads CASSLGQENTEAFF. Here the CDR3 DNA reads TGCGCCAGCAGCTTGGGACAGGAGAACACTGAAGCTTTCTTT.

J is TRBJ1-5 and V is TRBV5-1; D is possibly TRBD1 (5 bases). Germline V gives CDR1 SGHRS, CDR2 YFSETQ. The V and J ends lost 1 base and 0 bases respectively, with 8 bases between them. There are 15 residues in the CDR3. DNA of the CDR3: TGCGCCAGCAGCTTGTCCGACAGTAGCAATCAGCCCCAGCATTTT. This sequence encodes CASSLSDSSNQPQHF.

The gene calls are TRBV7-9 and TRBJ2-1; D not certain. CDR1 is SEHNR, CDR2 FQNEAQ, per germline (reference sequence). The V and J ends lost 5 bases and 3 bases respectively, with 14 bases between them. CDR3 length equals 15 residues. CDR3 in amino acids: CASSPQFTVYNEQFF. In DNA form, the CDR3 reads TGTGCCAGCAGCCCACAATTTACCGTCTACAATGAGCAGTTCTTC.

This rearrangement joins TRBV10-3 to TRBJ2-7; 8 nucleotides line up with TRBD2. V dropped 3 bases and J dropped 1; count of bases not matched to a gene: 5. The CDR3 extends over 15 amino acids. Germline V gives CDR1 ENHRY, CDR2 SYGVKD. In DNA, the CDR3 is TGTGCCATCAGTGACCCGGGACTAGAATCCTACGAGCAGTACTTC. This gives the protein CAISDPGLESYEQYF.